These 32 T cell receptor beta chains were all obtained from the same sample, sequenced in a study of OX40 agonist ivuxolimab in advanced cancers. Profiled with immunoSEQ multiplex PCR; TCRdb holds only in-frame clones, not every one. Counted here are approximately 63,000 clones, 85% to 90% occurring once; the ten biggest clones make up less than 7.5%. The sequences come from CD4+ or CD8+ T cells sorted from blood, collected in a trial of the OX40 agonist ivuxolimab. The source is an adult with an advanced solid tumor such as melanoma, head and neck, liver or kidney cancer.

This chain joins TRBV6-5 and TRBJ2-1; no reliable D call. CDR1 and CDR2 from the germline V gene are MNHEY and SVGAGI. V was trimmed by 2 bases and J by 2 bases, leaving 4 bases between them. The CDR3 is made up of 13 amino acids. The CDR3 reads CASSYDTYNEQFF. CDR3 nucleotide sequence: TGTGCCAGCAGTTACGACACCTACAATGAGCAGTTCTTC.

CDR3 sequence reads: CASSPGLSEAFF. The CDR3 DNA follows: TGTGCCAGTAGTCCCGGGTTATCTGAAGCTTTCTTT. This chain uses TRBV19 with TRBJ1-1; D is undetermined. Trimming shortened V by 5 bases and J by 6 bases, and 10 bases separated the two germline ends. Germline assignment: CDR1 LNHDA and CDR2 SQIVND (reference sequence). The length of the CDR3 is 12 residues. Drawing the rest from reference TRBV19 and TRBJ1-1, the complete variable domain is DGGITQSPKYLFRKEGQNVTLSCEQNLNHDAMYWYRQDPGQGLRLIYYSQIVNDFQKGDIAEGYSVSREKKESFPLTVTSAQKNPTAFYLCASSPGLSEAFFGQGTRLTVV.

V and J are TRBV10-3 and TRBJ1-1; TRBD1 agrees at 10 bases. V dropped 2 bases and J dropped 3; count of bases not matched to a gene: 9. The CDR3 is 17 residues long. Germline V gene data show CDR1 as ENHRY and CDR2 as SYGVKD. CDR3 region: CAISEVTGGYGDTEAFF. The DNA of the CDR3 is TGTGCCATCAGTGAGGTGACAGGGGGCTACGGTGACACTGAAGCTTTCTTT.

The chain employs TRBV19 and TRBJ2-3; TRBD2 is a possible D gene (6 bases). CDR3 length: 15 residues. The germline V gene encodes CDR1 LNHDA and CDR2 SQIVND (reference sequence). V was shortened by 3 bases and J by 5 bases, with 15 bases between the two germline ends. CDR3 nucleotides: TGTGCCAGTAGTATTAGGAGGAGGGGCCTAGATACGCAGTATTTT. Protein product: CASSIRRRGLDTQYF.

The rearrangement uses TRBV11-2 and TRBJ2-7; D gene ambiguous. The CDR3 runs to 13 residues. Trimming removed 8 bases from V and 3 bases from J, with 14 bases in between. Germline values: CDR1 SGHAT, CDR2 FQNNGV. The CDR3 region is CASSWHENYEQYF. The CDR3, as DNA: TGTGCCAGCTCCTGGCATGAGAACTACGAGCAGTACTTC.

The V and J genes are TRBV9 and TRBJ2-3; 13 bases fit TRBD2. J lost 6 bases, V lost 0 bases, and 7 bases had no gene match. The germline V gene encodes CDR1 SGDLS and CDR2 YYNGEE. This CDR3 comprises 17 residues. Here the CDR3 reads CASSVVTSGGATDTQYF. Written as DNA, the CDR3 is TGTGCCAGCAGCGTAGTCACTAGCGGGGGGGCAACCGATACGCAGTATTTT.

The CDR3 loop reads CASSLSIGGYEQYF. DNA of the CDR3: TGTGCCAGCAGTTTATCGATCGGAGGTTACGAGCAGTACTTC. This chain uses TRBV27 with TRBJ2-7; the D gene is possibly TRBD2 (5 bases). The CDR3 spans 14 residues. V lost 0 bases and J 4 bases, leaving 10 bases between the germline ends. The germline V gene has CDR1 MNHEY and CDR2 SMNVEV (reference sequence).

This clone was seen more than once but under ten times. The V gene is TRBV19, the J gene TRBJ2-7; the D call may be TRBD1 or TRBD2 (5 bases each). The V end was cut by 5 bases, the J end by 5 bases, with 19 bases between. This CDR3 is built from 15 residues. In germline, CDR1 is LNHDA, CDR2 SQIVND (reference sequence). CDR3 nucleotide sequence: TGTGCCAGTAGTCCCCACTCTGGGGGTATCGACGAGCAGTACTTC. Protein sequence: CASSPHSGGIDEQYF. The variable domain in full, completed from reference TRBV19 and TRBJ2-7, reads DGGITQSPKYLFRKEGQNVTLSCEQNLNHDAMYWYRQDPGQGLRLIYYSQIVNDFQKGDIAEGYSVSREKKESFPLTVTSAQKNPTAFYLCASSPHSGGIDEQYFGPGTRLTVT.

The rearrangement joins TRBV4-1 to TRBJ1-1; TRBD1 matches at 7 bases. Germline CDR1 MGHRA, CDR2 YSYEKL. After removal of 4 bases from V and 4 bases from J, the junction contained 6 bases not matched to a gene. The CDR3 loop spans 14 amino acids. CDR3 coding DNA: TGCGCCAGCAGCCGATCCTCAGGGGGCACTGAAGCTTTCTTT. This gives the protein CASSRSSGGTEAFF.

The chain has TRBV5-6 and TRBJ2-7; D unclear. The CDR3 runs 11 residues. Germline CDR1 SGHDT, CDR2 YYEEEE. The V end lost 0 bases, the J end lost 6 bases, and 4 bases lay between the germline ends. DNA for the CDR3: TGTGCCAGCAGCTTGGCAGGCGAGCAGTACTTC. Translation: CASSLAGEQYF.

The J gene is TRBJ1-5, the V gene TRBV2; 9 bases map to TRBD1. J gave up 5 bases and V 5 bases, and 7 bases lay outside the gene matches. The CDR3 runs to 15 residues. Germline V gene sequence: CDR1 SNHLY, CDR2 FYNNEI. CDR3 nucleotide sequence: TGTGCCAGCAGTCTTTACAGGGGGCAGCATCAGCCCCAGCATTTT. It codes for CASSLYRGQHQPQHF. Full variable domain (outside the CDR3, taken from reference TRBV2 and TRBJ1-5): EPEVTQTPSHQVTQMGQEVILRCVPISNHLYFYWYRQILGQKVEFLVSFYNNEISEKSEIFDDQFSVERPDGSNFTLKIRSTKLEDSAMYFCASSLYRGQHQPQHFGDGTRLSIL.

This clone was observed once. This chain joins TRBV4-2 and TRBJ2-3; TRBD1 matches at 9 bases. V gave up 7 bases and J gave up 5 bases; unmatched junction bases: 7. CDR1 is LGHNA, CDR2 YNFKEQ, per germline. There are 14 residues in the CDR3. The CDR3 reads CASNTGGFGDTQYF. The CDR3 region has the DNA TGTGCCAGCAACACAGGGGGCTTTGGAGATACGCAGTATTTT.

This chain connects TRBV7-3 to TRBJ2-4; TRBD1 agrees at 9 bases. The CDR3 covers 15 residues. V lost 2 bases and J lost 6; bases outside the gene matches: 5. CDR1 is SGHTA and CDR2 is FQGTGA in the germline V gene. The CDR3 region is CASSLSGTGRNIQYF. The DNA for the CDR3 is TGTGCCAGCAGCTTATCCGGGACAGGGAGAAACATTCAGTACTTC.

This CDR3 reads CASSSNPSGAYEQYF. The CDR3 coding sequence is TGTGCCAGCAGCTCTAACCCTAGCGGCGCCTACGAGCAGTACTTC. The rearrangement uses TRBV9 and TRBJ2-7; 7 nucleotides align to TRBD2. The trim removed 4 bases at V and 2 bases at J, leaving 9 bases unmatched. The CDR3 is 15 residues long. Per the germline V gene, CDR1 is SGDLS and CDR2 is YYNGEE.

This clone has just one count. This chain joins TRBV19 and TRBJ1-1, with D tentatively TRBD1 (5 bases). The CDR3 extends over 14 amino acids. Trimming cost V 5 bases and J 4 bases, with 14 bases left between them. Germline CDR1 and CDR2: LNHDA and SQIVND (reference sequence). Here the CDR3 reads CASSLGTLGTEAFF. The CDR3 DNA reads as TGTGCCAGTAGTCTCGGGACTCTAGGCACTGAAGCTTTCTTT.

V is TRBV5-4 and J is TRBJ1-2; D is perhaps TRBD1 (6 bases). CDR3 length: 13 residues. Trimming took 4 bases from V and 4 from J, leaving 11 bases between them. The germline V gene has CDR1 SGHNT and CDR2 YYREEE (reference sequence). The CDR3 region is CASSGGSPYGYTF. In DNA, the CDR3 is TGTGCCAGCAGCGGGGGCAGTCCCTATGGCTACACCTTC.

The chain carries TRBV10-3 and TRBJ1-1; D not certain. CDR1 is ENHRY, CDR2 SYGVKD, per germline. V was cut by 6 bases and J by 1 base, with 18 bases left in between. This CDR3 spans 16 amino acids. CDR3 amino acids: CAISDLDGMTNTEAFF. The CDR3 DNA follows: TGTGCCATCAGCGACCTGGACGGAATGACGAACACTGAAGCTTTCTTT.

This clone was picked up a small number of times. The CDR3 DNA reads TGTGCCAGCAGCCTTATCCCCGCAGCCAGCTCCTATAATTCACCCCTCCACTTT. Its protein product is CASSLIPAASSYNSPLHF. The chain is built from TRBV7-2 and TRBJ1-6; D not resolved. Germline lookup yields CDR1 SGHTA and CDR2 FQGNSA. There are 18 residues in the CDR3. With 5 bases removed from V and 0 bases from J, the gap between germline ends came to 17 bases.

The CDR3 nucleotides are TGTGCCAGCAGTTTGGGCCAGGGTTCAGAGACCCAGTACTTC. Amino acid sequence: CASSLGQGSETQYF. The chain couples TRBV27 to TRBJ2-5; perhaps TRBD1 as D (5 bases). The CDR3 extends over 14 amino acids. The V gene lost 3 bases and the J gene lost 4 bases, with 12 bases spanning the gap. Germline lookup yields CDR1 MNHEY and CDR2 SMNVEV (reference sequence).

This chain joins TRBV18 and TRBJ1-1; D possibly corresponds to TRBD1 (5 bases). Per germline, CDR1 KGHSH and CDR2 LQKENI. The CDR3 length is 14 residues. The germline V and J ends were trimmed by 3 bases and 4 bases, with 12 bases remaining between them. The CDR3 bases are TGTGCCAGCTCACCCTTACAGGAGAGCACTGAAGCTTTCTTT. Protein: CASSPLQESTEAFF. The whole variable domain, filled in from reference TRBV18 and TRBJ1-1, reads NAGVMQNPRHLVRRRGQEARLRCSPMKGHSHVYWYRQLPEEGLKFMVYLQKENIIDESGMPKERFSAEFPKEGPSILRIQQVVRGDSAAYFCASSPLQESTEAFFGQGTRLTVV.

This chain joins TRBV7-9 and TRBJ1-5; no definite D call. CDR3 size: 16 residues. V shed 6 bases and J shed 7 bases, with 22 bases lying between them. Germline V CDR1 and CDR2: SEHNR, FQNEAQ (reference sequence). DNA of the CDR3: TGTGCCAGCAGTCCTGCAGACCATCCTTACAAACAGCCCCAGCATTTT. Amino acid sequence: CASSPADHPYKQPQHF. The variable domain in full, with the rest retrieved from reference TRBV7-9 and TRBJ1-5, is DTGVSQNPRHKITKRGQNVTFRCDPISEHNRLYWYRQTLGQGPEFLTYFQNEAQLEKSRLLSDRFSAERPKGSFSTLEIQRTEQGDSAMYLCASSPADHPYKQPQHFGDGTRLSIL.

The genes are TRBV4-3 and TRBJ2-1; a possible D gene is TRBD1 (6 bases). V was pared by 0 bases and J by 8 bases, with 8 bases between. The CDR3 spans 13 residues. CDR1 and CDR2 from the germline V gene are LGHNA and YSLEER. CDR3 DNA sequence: TGCGCCAGCAGCCAAGAGGGGGCAGATGAGCAGTTCTTC. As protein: CASSQEGADEQFF.

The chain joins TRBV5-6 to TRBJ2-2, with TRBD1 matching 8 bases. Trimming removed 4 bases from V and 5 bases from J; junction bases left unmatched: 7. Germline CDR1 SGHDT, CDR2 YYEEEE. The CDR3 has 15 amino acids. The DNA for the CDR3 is TGTGCCAGCAGCGCCCGGGACAGGCTTACCGGGGAGCTGTTTTTT. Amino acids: CASSARDRLTGELFF.

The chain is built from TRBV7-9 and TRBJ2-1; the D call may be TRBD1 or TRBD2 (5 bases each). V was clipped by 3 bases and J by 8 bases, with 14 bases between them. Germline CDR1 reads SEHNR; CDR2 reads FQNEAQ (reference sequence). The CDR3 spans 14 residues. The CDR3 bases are TGTGCCAGCAGCTTGGTCGTTGGGGGTTATGAGCAGTTCTTC. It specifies CASSLVVGGYEQFF.

This CDR3 reads CASSQDWRGRAETQYF. The CDR3 DNA follows: TGCGCCAGCAGCCAAGATTGGAGGGGAAGGGCAGAGACCCAGTACTTC. The rearrangement uses TRBV4-3 and TRBJ2-5; possible D gene TRBD2, 6 bases. Germline assignment: CDR1 LGHNA and CDR2 YSLEER. The V end was cut by 0 bases, the J end by 4 bases, with 15 bases between. The CDR3 is made up of 16 amino acids.

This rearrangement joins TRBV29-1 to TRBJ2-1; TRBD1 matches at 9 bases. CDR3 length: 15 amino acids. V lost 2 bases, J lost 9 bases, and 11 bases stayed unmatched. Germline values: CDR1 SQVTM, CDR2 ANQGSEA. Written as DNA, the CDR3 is TGCAGCGTTGAATCCCCGGGACAGGGCATTGGTGAGCAGTTCTTC. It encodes CSVESPGQGIGEQFF.

CDR3 bases: TGTGCCAGCACACACATGAGGGCTCCTTACGAGCAGTACTTC. Protein product: CASTHMRAPYEQYF. The J gene is TRBJ2-7, the V gene TRBV7-3; the D gene is possibly TRBD2 (5 bases). V was cut by 7 bases and J by 4 bases, with 17 bases left in between. In germline, CDR1 is SGHTA, CDR2 FQGTGA. This CDR3 contains 14 residues.

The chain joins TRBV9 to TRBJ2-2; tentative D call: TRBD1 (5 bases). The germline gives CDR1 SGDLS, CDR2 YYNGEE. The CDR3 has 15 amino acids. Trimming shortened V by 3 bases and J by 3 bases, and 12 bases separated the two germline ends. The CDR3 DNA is TGTGCCAGCAGCGACCCCCCCAGGGACACCGGGGAGCTGTTTTTT. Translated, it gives CASSDPPRDTGELFF.

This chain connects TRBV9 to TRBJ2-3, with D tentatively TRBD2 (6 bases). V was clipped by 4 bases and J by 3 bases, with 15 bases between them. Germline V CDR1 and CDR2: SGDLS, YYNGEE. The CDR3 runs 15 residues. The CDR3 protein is CASSPLTTSTDTQYF. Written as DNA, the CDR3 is TGTGCCAGCAGCCCCCTAACGACTAGTACAGATACGCAGTATTTT.

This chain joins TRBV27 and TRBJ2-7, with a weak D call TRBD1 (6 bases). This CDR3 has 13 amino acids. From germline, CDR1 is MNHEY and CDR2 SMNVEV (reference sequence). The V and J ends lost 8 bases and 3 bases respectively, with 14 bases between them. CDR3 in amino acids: CASSEQGSYEQYF. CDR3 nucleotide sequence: TGTGCCAGCTCGGAGCAGGGGAGCTACGAGCAGTACTTC.

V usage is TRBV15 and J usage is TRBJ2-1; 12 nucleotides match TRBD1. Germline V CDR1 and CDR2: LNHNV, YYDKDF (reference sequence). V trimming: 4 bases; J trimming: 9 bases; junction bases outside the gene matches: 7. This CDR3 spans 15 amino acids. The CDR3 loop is CATSTSGTGGIEQFF. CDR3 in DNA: TGTGCCACCAGCACTTCCGGGACAGGGGGCATTGAGCAGTTCTTC.

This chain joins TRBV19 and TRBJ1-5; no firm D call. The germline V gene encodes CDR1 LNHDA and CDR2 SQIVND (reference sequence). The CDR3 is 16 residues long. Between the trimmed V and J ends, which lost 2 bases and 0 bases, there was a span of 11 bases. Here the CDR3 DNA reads TGTGCCAGTAGTATAAAGACCGTGTATAGCAATCAGCCCCAGCATTTT. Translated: CASSIKTVYSNQPQHF.